Sequencing of this T cell receptor beta chain was carried out in a study of cytomegalovirus exposure and HLA in healthy donors. A remark on this clone: What it binds is unknown.

Profiled with immunoSEQ multiplex PCR; TCRdb holds only in-frame clones, not every one. This sample has 30,000 to 40,000 clones, with approximately 92% found just once. This CDR3 region has 13 residues. J was trimmed by 0 bases and V by 4 bases; bases with no gene match: 3. The germline CDR1 and CDR2 sequences are SQVTM and ANQGSEA. Study conclusions and caveats: Most TCR sequences were uncommon, yet certain public TCRs appeared in many donors.

The clonotype was recovered from a man aged 18 to 30 in good health and CMV-seronegative. The rearrangement links TRBV29-1 to TRBJ2-7, with TRBD2 matching 7 bases. The sequenced material came from PBMCs. In nucleotides, the CDR3 is TGCAGCGTTGGGGGAGGGAGCTCCTACGAGCAGTACTTC. Its translation: CSVGGGSSYEQYF.